The T cell receptor (beta chain) described here comes from a study of T cells in tuberculosis. Study overall: This South African cohort compared adolescents with or without latent tuberculosis against adults with active tuberculosis. Findings of the study overall: GMM-specific TCRs were nearer to active tuberculosis alpha repertoires, suggesting expansion.

Germline V gives CDR1 SGHTA, CDR2 FQGNSA. The CDR3 loop spans 16 amino acids. The V and J ends lost 1 base and 3 bases respectively, with 15 bases between them. The data were produced by immunoSEQ multiplex PCR, yet TCRdb's version contains in-frame clones alone and is incomplete. The sample comprises roughly 28,000 clones, approximately 93% of which are singletons, and 4% to 5.5% rests with the top ten. Each donor contributed about 100,000 T cells on average, unsorted. Worth noting for this clone: The antigen remains unidentified.

The clonotype was recovered from a donor between 10 and 35 years old with latent tuberculosis or without tuberculosis infection. The sequencing sample was made of PBMCs. The chain couples TRBV7-2 to TRBJ1-1; no firm D call. The CDR3 spells CASSLGGVRVDTEAFF. DNA for the CDR3: TGTGCCAGCAGCTTAGGTGGGGTGAGGGTTGACACTGAAGCTTTCTTT. Full variable domain (remainder filled in from reference TRBV7-2 and TRBJ1-1): GAGVSQSPSNKVTEKGKDVELRCDPISGHTALYWYRQSLGQGLEFLIYFQGNSAPDKSGLPSDRFSAERTGGSVSTLTIQRTQQEDSAVYLCASSLGGVRVDTEAFFGQGTRLTVV.